Shown below are 18 T cell receptor beta chains from a single sample sequenced in a study of T-cell reconstitution after alpha-beta-depleted transplantation in children. A TCRbeta library incorporating unique molecular identifiers was prepared. TCRdb redid the calling of the PCR reads with MiXCR, one entry per CDR3 protein. Among under 250,000 distinct CDR3 sequences listed, roughly 7.1% were seen once. The sequences come from PBMCs, collected before TCRalphabeta/CD19-depleted stem cell transplant. These receptors originate from a boy between 2 and 10 years old with acute lymphoblastic leukemia, due to receive a stem cell transplant.

This clonotype has a count of ten or more. The chain combines TRBV7-2 with TRBJ2-3, with 9 bases identical to TRBD2. This CDR3 comprises 14 residues. CDR1 SGHTA and CDR2 FQGNSA come from the germline V gene. J lost 5 bases, V lost 5 bases, and 5 bases had no gene match. This CDR3 reads CASSPSGVKDTQYF. CDR3 DNA: TGTGCCAGCAGCCCTAGCGGGGTGAAAGATACGCAGTATTTT.

This clonotype has at least ten counts. The chain combines TRBV7-2 with TRBJ1-1; a weak D match, TRBD1 (5 bases). Germline lookup yields CDR1 SGHTA and CDR2 FQGNSA. There are 14 residues in the CDR3. The V and J ends lost 5 bases and 0 bases respectively, with 10 bases between them. The CDR3 loop reads CASSGGGMNTEAFF. In DNA, the CDR3 is TGTGCCAGCAGCGGGGGGGGTATGAACACTGAAGCTTTCTTT.

The table lists this clonotype with a few counts. This chain links TRBV11-2 with TRBJ2-1; D call uncertain. Germline V gene lookup returns CDR1 SGHAT and CDR2 FQNNGV. The germline V and J ends were trimmed by 4 bases and 7 bases, with 14 bases remaining between them. The CDR3 consists of 14 residues. The CDR3 DNA is TGTGCCAGCAGCTCTCACACGGGTAGGAATGAGCAGTTCTTC. Translation gives CASSSHTGRNEQFF.

With regard to this clonotype: A much larger clone lies a single base off, so this may be a read error. The chain combines TRBV20-1 with TRBJ2-7; D is perhaps TRBD1 (5 bases). Germline V gene lookup returns CDR1 DFQATT and CDR2 SNEGSKA (reference sequence). This CDR3 has 15 residues. Trimming cost V 3 bases and J 0 bases, with 15 bases left between them. The CDR3 reads CSARLPTVISYEQYF. CDR3 in DNA: TGCAGTGCTAGGCTGCCGACAGTGATCTCCTACGAGCAGTACTTC.

In this sample, this clonotype turned up many times. V gene TRBV3-1 combines with J gene TRBJ2-1, with D possibly matching TRBD2 (5 bases). Germline values: CDR1 LGHDT, CDR2 YNNKEL (reference sequence). The CDR3 totals 13 residues. The germline V and J ends were trimmed by 1 base and 9 bases, with 10 bases remaining between them. CDR3 coding DNA: TGTGCCAGCAGCCAAGCGGGGTCGGGTGAGCAGTTCTTC. It is translated as CASSQAGSGEQFF.

The sample holds a few counts of this clonotype. The chain joins TRBV12-3 or TRBV12-4 to TRBJ1-2; the D is unclear. Trimming cost V 7 bases and J 3 bases, with 12 bases left between them. The CDR3 is made up of 13 amino acids. The CDR3: CASTPGSHYGYTF. The CDR3 DNA reads TGTGCCAGCACCCCCGGCAGCCACTATGGCTACACCTTC.

The chain links TRBV4-2 to TRBJ2-5; TRBD2 matches at 9 bases. The CDR3 extends over 13 amino acids. The germline V gene has CDR1 LGHNA and CDR2 YNFKEQ. V shed 4 bases and J 5 bases; nucleotides not matched to a gene: 2. The CDR3 DNA sequence: TGTGCCAGCAGCCGCGGGGGGGAGGAGACCCAGTACTTC. It specifies CASSRGGEETQYF.

This clonotype was seen repeatedly, ten times or more. The gene calls are TRBV28 and TRBJ2-1; 12 bases agree with TRBD2. The trim removed 2 bases at V and 9 bases at J, leaving 8 bases unmatched. Looked up from germline, CDR1 is MDHEN and CDR2 is SYDVKM. The CDR3 has 16 residues. CDR3 in DNA: TGTGCCAGCAGTTTACTAGCGGGGGGGCTAGTCTCTGAGCAGTTCTTC. Protein product: CASSLLAGGLVSEQFF.

The chain uses TRBV7-2 and TRBJ1-3; D is perhaps TRBD1 (5 bases). V dropped 3 bases and J dropped 0 bases, with 15 bases sitting between them. Germline V lookup: CDR1 SGHTA, CDR2 FQGNSA. The CDR3 extends over 17 amino acids. CDR3 sequence (DNA): TGTGCCAGCAGCTTTACCCAAACAGGCCTCTCTGGAAACACCATATATTTT. This translates into CASSFTQTGLSGNTIYF.

This clonotype was seen more than once but under ten times. The V call is TRBV2, the J call TRBJ2-3, with D perhaps matching TRBD1 or TRBD2 (6 bases each). V shed 7 bases and J shed 11 bases, with 13 bases lying between them. The CDR3 runs to 11 residues. CDR1 is SNHLY and CDR2 is FYNNEI in the germline V gene. The CDR3 sequence: CASTRGTLQYF. Written as DNA, the CDR3 is TGTGCCAGCACAAGGGGGACTCTGCAGTATTTT.

This rearrangement joins TRBV20-1 to TRBJ2-1; 9 bases agree with TRBD2. Trimming took 0 bases from V and 9 from J; bases not matched to a gene: 12. Germline CDR1 DFQATT, CDR2 SNEGSKA (reference sequence). The CDR3 spans 16 residues. CDR3 in amino acids: CSARDDAGGRFSEQFF. The CDR3 region has the DNA TGCAGTGCTAGAGATGATGCGGGGGGGCGGTTCAGTGAGCAGTTCTTC.

The chain links TRBV11-1 to TRBJ1-2; D remains unclear. V was cut by 5 bases and J by 0 bases, with 22 bases left in between. The CDR3 totals 18 residues. Looked up from germline, CDR1 is SGHAT and CDR2 is FQDESV (reference sequence). The CDR3 DNA reads TGTGCCAGCAGCGCCATTCGCGGTGCTGACCGATCTAACTATGGCTACACCTTC. Translating it yields CASSAIRGADRSNYGYTF. Combining the CDR3 with reference TRBV11-1 and TRBJ1-2 gives the whole variable domain EAEVAQSPRYKITEKSQAVAFWCDPISGHATLYWYRQILGQGPELLVQFQDESVVDDSQLPKDRFSAERLKGVDSTLKIQPAELGDSAMYLCASSAIRGADRSNYGYTFGSGTRLTVV.

In its sample, this clonotype was seen a few times. Possible read error: a much larger clone is one base away. This chain joins TRBV5-6 and TRBJ1-2; the D gene is possibly TRBD1 (6 bases). The CDR3 spans 13 residues. Germline V lookup: CDR1 SGHDT, CDR2 YYEEEE. V lost 6 bases to trimming and J lost 5 bases, with 14 bases between them. The DNA of the CDR3 is TGTGCCAGCAACCGGACAGCCTTATATGGCTACACCTTC. Protein: CASNRTALYGYTF.

The genes are TRBV5-1 and TRBJ2-3, with TRBD1 matching over 9 bases. Germline loops: CDR1 SGHRS, CDR2 YFSETQ. The J segment lost 4 bases and the V segment lost 0 bases, leaving 12 bases of the junction unmatched. The CDR3 contains 18 residues. The CDR3 sequence: CASSLGYGGGTGSDTQYF. The DNA for the CDR3 is TGCGCCAGCAGCTTGGGCTACGGAGGCGGGACAGGGTCAGATACGCAGTATTTT. Drawing the rest from reference TRBV5-1 and TRBJ2-3, the complete variable domain is KAGVTQTPRYLIKTRGQQVTLSCSPISGHRSVSWYQQTPGQGLQFLFEYFSETQRNKGNFPGRFSGRQFSNSRSEMNVSTLELGDSALYLCASSLGYGGGTGSDTQYFGPGTRLTVL.

In this sample, this clonotype turned up many times. This chain joins TRBV30 and TRBJ2-1; TRBD2 matches 10 bases. V was clipped by 8 bases and J by 3 bases; unmatched bases: 10. Germline CDR1 is GTSNPN and CDR2 is SVGIG (reference sequence). The CDR3 is made up of 15 amino acids. The CDR3 loop reads CARSSSGGFYNEQFF. As DNA, the CDR3 is TGTGCCCGAAGCAGTAGCGGGGGGTTCTACAATGAGCAGTTCTTC.

There are many counts of this clonotype. The chain joins TRBV6-2 or TRBV6-3 to TRBJ1-1, with D possibly TRBD1 on 6 matching bases. Trimming removed 2 bases at V and 1 base at J, with 14 bases between. The CDR3 length is 16 residues. Germline V lookup: CDR1 MNHEY, CDR2 SVGEGT. The CDR3 coding sequence is TGTGCCAGCAGTTACCCCTCGGACAGCACGAACACTGAAGCTTTCTTT. Amino acid sequence: CASSYPSDSTNTEAFF.

In this sample, this clonotype turned up a few times. The J gene is TRBJ2-3, the V gene TRBV6-5; no clear D. Germline CDR1 and CDR2: MNHEY and SVGAGI. The CDR3 runs to 15 residues. Trimming pared 2 bases from V and 6 bases from J, leaving 15 bases between. The CDR3 region is CASSYTGSILDTQYF. CDR3 nucleotide sequence: TGTGCCAGCAGTTACACGGGCTCGATTTTGGATACGCAGTATTTT.

Many counts were recorded for this clonotype. The chain couples TRBV29-1 to TRBJ2-1; D gene uncertain. This CDR3 is built from 15 residues. Germline CDR1 SQVTM, CDR2 ANQGSEA. V was clipped by 1 base and J by 12 bases, with 22 bases between them. CDR3 region: CSVEGPHHTTSAQFF. The CDR3 DNA reads as TGCAGCGTTGAAGGCCCACATCACACGACTTCCGCGCAGTTCTTC.